This is a list of T cell receptor beta chains from one sample in a study of shared clonotypes between healthy human individuals. Profiling relied on immunoSEQ multiplex PCR, and the TCRdb table lists in-frame clones only, not all of them. The sample lists 1,400,000 or so clones; 98% to 99% were seen once. The sequencing input was naive CD4+ T cells sorted from blood. The receptors derive from a man younger than 40 in good health. Each CDR3 is given with its conserved first and last residue. D genes are given only for firm matches. Clone size, where shown, is once, few, many, or a class for clones that have expanded.

j_call: TRBJ1-1; v_call: TRBV7-9; clone_size: NA; d_call: NA; cdr3_aa: CASSLDPQSTEAFF; cdr3_nt: TGTGCCAGCAGCTTAGACCCCCAAAGCACTGAAGCTTTCTTT
j_call: TRBJ2-5; v_call: TRBV5-4; clone_size: NA; d_call: TRBD2; cdr3_aa: CASSLGLAGTETQYF; cdr3_nt: TGTGCCAGCAGCTTGGGCCTAGCGGGAACGGAGACCCAGTACTTC
j_call: TRBJ2-1; v_call: TRBV4-2; clone_size: NA; d_call: TRBD2; cdr3_aa: CASSQDGSGRFNEQFF; cdr3_nt: TGTGCCAGCAGCCAAGACGGTAGCGGGAGGTTCAATGAGCAGTTCTTC
j_call: TRBJ2-3; v_call: TRBV9; clone_size: NA; d_call: NA; cdr3_aa: CASSVVVGGKGDTQYF; cdr3_nt: TGTGCCAGCAGCGTAGTTGTGGGAGGAAAGGGAGATACGCAGTATTTT
j_call: TRBJ2-7; v_call: TRBV5-1; clone_size: NA; d_call: NA; cdr3_aa: CASSLVGTTGSEQYF; cdr3_nt: TGCGCCAGCAGCTTGGTGGGGACAACGGGCAGCGAGCAGTACTTC
j_call: TRBJ2-2; v_call: TRBV7-6; clone_size: NA; d_call: NA; cdr3_aa: CASSPDRGRSTGELFF; cdr3_nt: TGTGCCAGCAGCCCGGACCGGGGGCGCTCCACCGGGGAGCTGTTTTTT
j_call: TRBJ1-3; v_call: TRBV27; clone_size: NA; d_call: NA; cdr3_aa: CASSPDSGNTIYF; cdr3_nt: TGTGCCAGCAGTCCGGACTCTGGAAACACCATATATTTT
j_call: TRBJ1-3; v_call: TRBV30; clone_size: NA; d_call: NA; cdr3_aa: CAWSVPTRVGNTIYF; cdr3_nt: TGTGCCTGGAGTGTCCCCACGAGGGTTGGAAACACCATATATTTT
j_call: TRBJ2-5; v_call: TRBV5-5; clone_size: NA; d_call: TRBD1; cdr3_aa: CASSRGQLQETQYF; cdr3_nt: TGTGCCAGCAGCCGGGGACAGCTACAAGAGACCCAGTACTTC
j_call: TRBJ1-1; v_call: TRBV5-1; clone_size: NA; d_call: NA; cdr3_aa: CASSLSTEPPGDTEAFF; cdr3_nt: TGCGCCAGCAGCTTGTCAACCGAGCCGCCTGGAGACACTGAAGCTTTCTTT
j_call: TRBJ2-2; v_call: TRBV2; clone_size: NA; d_call: NA; cdr3_aa: CASRGTGELFF; cdr3_nt: TGTGCCAGCAGGGGCACCGGGGAGCTGTTTTTT
j_call: TRBJ2-7; v_call: TRBV27; clone_size: NA; d_call: TRBD2; cdr3_aa: CASSSRAGGYYEQYF; cdr3_nt: TGTGCCAGCAGTTCACGGGCGGGAGGGTACTACGAGCAGTACTTC
j_call: TRBJ2-3; v_call: TRBV5-4; clone_size: NA; d_call: NA; cdr3_aa: CASSFASSTDTQYF; cdr3_nt: TGTGCCAGCAGCTTCGCGTCTAGCACAGATACGCAGTATTTT
j_call: TRBJ2-6; v_call: TRBV5-5; clone_size: NA; d_call: NA; cdr3_aa: CASSTRPTGLGANVLTF; cdr3_nt: TGTGCCAGCAGCACCAGACCAACAGGGCTTGGGGCCAACGTCCTGACTTTC
j_call: TRBJ2-7; v_call: TRBV18; clone_size: NA; d_call: NA; cdr3_aa: CASSPQGSYSYEQYF; cdr3_nt: TGTGCCAGCTCACCACAGGGCTCATATTCCTACGAGCAGTACTTC
j_call: TRBJ2-3; v_call: TRBV7-9; clone_size: NA; d_call: TRBD1; cdr3_aa: CASSEGARADTQYF; cdr3_nt: TGTGCCAGCAGCGAGGGGGCTCGGGCAGATACGCAGTATTTT
j_call: TRBJ2-2; v_call: TRBV18; clone_size: NA; d_call: NA; cdr3_aa: CASSPPGDWTGELFF; cdr3_nt: TGTGCCAGCTCACCCCCAGGGGATTGGACCGGGGAGCTGTTTTTT
j_call: TRBJ2-5; v_call: TRBV30; clone_size: NA; d_call: TRBD2; cdr3_aa: CAWRLAGVRETQYF; cdr3_nt: TGTGCCTGGAGACTAGCGGGGGTCCGGGAGACCCAGTACTTC
j_call: TRBJ1-3; v_call: TRBV28; clone_size: NA; d_call: NA; cdr3_aa: CATDGTARSGNTIYF; cdr3_nt: TGTGCCACTGATGGAACAGCCCGCTCTGGAAACACCATATATTTT
j_call: TRBJ2-6; v_call: TRBV7-2; clone_size: NA; d_call: NA; cdr3_aa: CASSLSTRTGANVLTF; cdr3_nt: TGTGCCAGCAGCTTATCTACACGGACTGGGGCCAACGTCCTGACTTTC
j_call: TRBJ2-1; v_call: TRBV6-5; clone_size: NA; d_call: TRBD2; cdr3_aa: CASRTSGSPYNEQFF; cdr3_nt: TGTGCCAGCAGGACTAGCGGGAGTCCCTACAATGAGCAGTTCTTC
j_call: TRBJ1-3; v_call: TRBV28; clone_size: NA; d_call: TRBD1; cdr3_aa: CASIKDRVVNTIYF; cdr3_nt: TGTGCCAGCATTAAAGACAGGGTAGTAAACACCATATATTTT
j_call: TRBJ2-5; v_call: TRBV11-2; clone_size: NA; d_call: TRBD1; cdr3_aa: CASSLDRGYQETQYF; cdr3_nt: TGTGCCAGCAGCTTGGACAGGGGGTACCAAGAGACCCAGTACTTC
j_call: TRBJ1-1; v_call: TRBV9; clone_size: NA; d_call: NA; cdr3_aa: CASSVGLGREFAEAFF; cdr3_nt: TGTGCCAGCAGCGTAGGACTGGGCCGGGAATTTGCTGAAGCTTTCTTT
j_call: TRBJ2-1; v_call: TRBV4-3; clone_size: NA; d_call: TRBD2; cdr3_aa: CASSQGGLAGYNEQFF; cdr3_nt: TGCGCCAGCAGCCAAGGGGGACTAGCGGGGTACAATGAGCAGTTCTTC
j_call: TRBJ2-1; v_call: TRBV4-2; clone_size: NA; d_call: NA; cdr3_aa: CASSQGESVNEQFF; cdr3_nt: TGTGCCAGCAGCCAAGGGGAATCCGTCAATGAGCAGTTCTTC
j_call: TRBJ1-3; v_call: TRBV4-1; clone_size: NA; d_call: NA; cdr3_aa: CASSQDNRGNTIYF; cdr3_nt: TGCGCCAGCAGCCAAGACAACAGAGGAAACACCATATATTTT
j_call: TRBJ1-3; v_call: TRBV5-8; clone_size: NA; d_call: NA; cdr3_aa: CASSSGNTIYF; cdr3_nt: TGTGCCAGCAGCTCCGGGAACACCATATATTTT
j_call: TRBJ2-2; v_call: TRBV6-5; clone_size: NA; d_call: NA; cdr3_aa: CASRDSSRGELFF; cdr3_nt: TGTGCCAGCAGGGACTCTTCCCGCGGGGAGCTGTTTTTT
j_call: TRBJ1-1; v_call: TRBV15; clone_size: once; d_call: NA; cdr3_aa: CATSRGGRLTNTEAFF; cdr3_nt: TGTGCCACCAGCAGAGGTGGACGACTCACGAACACTGAAGCTTTCTTT
j_call: TRBJ2-7; v_call: TRBV2; clone_size: NA; d_call: TRBD2; cdr3_aa: CASSVTSGHYEQYF; cdr3_nt: TGTGCCAGCAGTGTCACTAGCGGACACTACGAGCAGTACTTC
j_call: TRBJ2-3; v_call: TRBV9; clone_size: NA; d_call: TRBD1; cdr3_aa: CASSFGQGARTDTQYF; cdr3_nt: TGTGCCAGCAGCTTCGGACAGGGGGCGAGAACAGATACGCAGTATTTT
j_call: TRBJ2-2; v_call: TRBV2; clone_size: NA; d_call: TRBD2; cdr3_aa: CASSEILAGGGGELFF; cdr3_nt: TGTGCCAGCAGTGAAATCCTAGCGGGAGGAGGCGGGGAGCTGTTTTTT
j_call: TRBJ2-3; v_call: TRBV5-1; clone_size: NA; d_call: NA; cdr3_aa: CASSPPDITDTQYF; cdr3_nt: TGCGCCAGCAGCCCCCCGGACATCACAGATACGCAGTATTTT
j_call: TRBJ1-4; v_call: TRBV4-3; clone_size: NA; d_call: TRBD1; cdr3_aa: CASSHNRGPSEKLFF; cdr3_nt: TGCGCCAGCAGCCACAACAGGGGGCCCAGTGAAAAACTGTTTTTT
j_call: TRBJ2-7; v_call: TRBV18; clone_size: NA; d_call: TRBD2; cdr3_aa: CASSPELAGPEGSEQYF; cdr3_nt: TGTGCCAGCTCACCAGAGCTAGCGGGCCCCGAAGGCAGCGAGCAGTACTTC
j_call: TRBJ2-2; v_call: TRBV19; clone_size: NA; d_call: NA; cdr3_aa: CACRDHTGELFF; cdr3_nt: TGTGCCTGCCGGGACCACACCGGGGAGCTGTTTTTT
j_call: TRBJ1-2; v_call: TRBV7-9; clone_size: NA; d_call: TRBD1; cdr3_aa: CASSSRGQVYGYTF; cdr3_nt: TGTGCCAGCAGCTCCAGGGGGCAAGTCTATGGCTACACCTTC
j_call: TRBJ2-7; v_call: TRBV28; clone_size: NA; d_call: NA; cdr3_aa: CASSSQGQGGFYEQYF; cdr3_nt: TGTGCCAGCAGCTCCCAGGGACAAGGGGGATTCTACGAGCAGTACTTC
j_call: TRBJ2-1; v_call: TRBV18; clone_size: once; d_call: NA; cdr3_aa: CASSPPIYNEQFF; cdr3_nt: TGTGCCAGCTCACCACCTATCTACAATGAGCAGTTCTTC
j_call: TRBJ2-7; v_call: TRBV7-3; clone_size: NA; d_call: NA; cdr3_aa: CASSLSLRQPYEQYF; cdr3_nt: TGTGCCAGCAGCTTAAGTTTGAGACAGCCCTACGAGCAGTACTTC
j_call: TRBJ1-1; v_call: TRBV2; clone_size: NA; d_call: NA; cdr3_aa: CASSKGMNTEAFF; cdr3_nt: TGTGCCAGCAGTAAGGGGATGAACACTGAAGCTTTCTTT
j_call: TRBJ2-3; v_call: TRBV20-1; clone_size: NA; d_call: NA; cdr3_aa: CSARMQNTQYF; cdr3_nt: TGCAGTGCCCGAATGCAGAATACGCAGTATTTT
j_call: TRBJ2-1; v_call: TRBV7-3; clone_size: once; d_call: NA; cdr3_aa: CASGGREGEQFF; cdr3_nt: TGTGCCAGCGGGGGCAGGGAGGGTGAGCAGTTCTTC
j_call: TRBJ2-1; v_call: TRBV2; clone_size: once; d_call: TRBD1; cdr3_aa: CASSENRGTYNEQFF; cdr3_nt: TGTGCCAGCAGTGAAAACAGGGGAACCTACAATGAGCAGTTCTTC
j_call: TRBJ2-1; v_call: TRBV7-2; clone_size: NA; d_call: NA; cdr3_aa: CASAGRSFGNEQFF; cdr3_nt: TGTGCCAGCGCCGGCAGATCCTTTGGCAATGAGCAGTTCTTC
j_call: TRBJ1-4; v_call: TRBV6-6; clone_size: NA; d_call: NA; cdr3_aa: CASSYSAYNEKLFF; cdr3_nt: TGTGCCAGCAGTTACTCGGCCTATAATGAAAAACTGTTTTTT
j_call: TRBJ2-7; v_call: TRBV6-5; clone_size: once; d_call: TRBD1; cdr3_aa: CASSLFGQGYEQYF; cdr3_nt: TGTGCCAGCAGTCTATTTGGACAGGGCTACGAGCAGTACTTC
j_call: TRBJ1-2; v_call: TRBV28; clone_size: NA; d_call: TRBD1; cdr3_aa: CASSGTVANYGYTF; cdr3_nt: TGTGCCAGCAGTGGGACAGTAGCTAACTATGGCTACACCTTC
j_call: TRBJ2-3; v_call: TRBV5-8; clone_size: NA; d_call: TRBD1; cdr3_aa: CASSFPTGSTDTQYF; cdr3_nt: TGTGCCAGCAGCTTCCCGACAGGGAGCACGGATACGCAGTATTTT
j_call: TRBJ1-1; v_call: TRBV21-1; clone_size: NA; d_call: NA; cdr3_aa: CASSKITAEAFF; cdr3_nt: TGTGCCAGCAGCAAAATAACCGCTGAAGCTTTCTTT
j_call: TRBJ2-6; v_call: TRBV19; clone_size: NA; d_call: NA; cdr3_aa: CASSRTVGSGANVLTF; cdr3_nt: TGTGCCAGTAGCCGTACGGTGGGCTCTGGGGCCAACGTCCTGACTTTC
j_call: TRBJ2-7; v_call: TRBV5-1; clone_size: NA; d_call: NA; cdr3_aa: CASSADYYEQYF; cdr3_nt: TGCGCCAGCAGCGCCGACTACTACGAGCAGTACTTC
j_call: TRBJ2-7; v_call: TRBV28; clone_size: once; d_call: TRBD2; cdr3_aa: CASSPRTSGSSEQYF; cdr3_nt: TGTGCCAGCAGTCCCCGGACTAGCGGGAGTTCAGAGCAGTACTTC
j_call: TRBJ1-5; v_call: TRBV6-1; clone_size: NA; d_call: NA; cdr3_aa: CASSDGRGSNQPQHF; cdr3_nt: TGTGCCAGCAGTGATGGCCGGGGGAGCAATCAGCCCCAGCATTTT
j_call: TRBJ1-1; v_call: TRBV28; clone_size: NA; d_call: NA; cdr3_aa: CASRNTGRAEAFF; cdr3_nt: TGTGCCAGCCGCAACACAGGGCGGGCTGAAGCTTTCTTT
j_call: TRBJ2-7; v_call: TRBV14; clone_size: NA; d_call: TRBD1; cdr3_aa: CASSQAGQGFYEQYF; cdr3_nt: TGTGCCAGCAGCCAAGCCGGACAGGGGTTCTACGAGCAGTACTTC